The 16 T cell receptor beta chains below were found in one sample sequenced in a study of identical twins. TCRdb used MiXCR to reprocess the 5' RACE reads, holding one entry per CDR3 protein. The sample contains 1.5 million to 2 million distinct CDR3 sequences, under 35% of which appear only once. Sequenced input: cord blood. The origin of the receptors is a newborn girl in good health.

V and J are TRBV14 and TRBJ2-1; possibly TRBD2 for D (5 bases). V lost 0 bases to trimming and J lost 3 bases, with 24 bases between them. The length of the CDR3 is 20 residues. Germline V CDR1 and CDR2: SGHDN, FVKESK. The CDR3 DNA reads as TGTGCCAGCAGCCAAGACGCCCCTTTTAGATTTAGCGTAGTCTACAATGAGCAGTTCTTC. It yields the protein CASSQDAPFRFSVVYNEQFF.

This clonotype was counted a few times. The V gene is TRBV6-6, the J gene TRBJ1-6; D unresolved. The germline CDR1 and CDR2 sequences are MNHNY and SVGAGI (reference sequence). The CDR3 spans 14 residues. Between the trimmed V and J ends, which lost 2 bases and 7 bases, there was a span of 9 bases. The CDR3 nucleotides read TGTGCCAGCAGTTACGACGGGCAGAATTCACCCCTCCACTTT. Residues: CASSYDGQNSPLHF.

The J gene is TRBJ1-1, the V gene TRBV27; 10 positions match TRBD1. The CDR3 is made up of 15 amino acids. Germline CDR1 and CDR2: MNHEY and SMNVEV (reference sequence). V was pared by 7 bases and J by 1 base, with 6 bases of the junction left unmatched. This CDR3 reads CASIRQGASNTEAFF. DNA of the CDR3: TGTGCCAGCATCAGACAGGGGGCCTCGAACACTGAAGCTTTCTTT.

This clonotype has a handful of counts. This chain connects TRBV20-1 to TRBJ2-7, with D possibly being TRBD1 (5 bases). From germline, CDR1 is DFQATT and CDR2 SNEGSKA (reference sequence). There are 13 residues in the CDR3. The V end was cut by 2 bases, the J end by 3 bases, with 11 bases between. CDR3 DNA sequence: TGCAGTGCTAGATCCACAGGTGGCTACGAGCAGTACTTC. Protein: CSARSTGGYEQYF.

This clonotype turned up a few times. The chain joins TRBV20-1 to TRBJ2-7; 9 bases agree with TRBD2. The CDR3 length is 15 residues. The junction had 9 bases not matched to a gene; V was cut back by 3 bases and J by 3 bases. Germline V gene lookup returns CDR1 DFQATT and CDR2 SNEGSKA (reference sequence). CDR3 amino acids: CSARLPSGASYEQYF. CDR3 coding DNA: TGCAGTGCTAGGCTCCCTAGCGGGGCAAGCTACGAGCAGTACTTC.

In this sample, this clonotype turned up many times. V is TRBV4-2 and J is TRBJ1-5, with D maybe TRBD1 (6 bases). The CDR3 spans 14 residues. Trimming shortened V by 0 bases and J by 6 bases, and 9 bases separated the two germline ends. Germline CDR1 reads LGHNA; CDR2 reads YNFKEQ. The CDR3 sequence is CASSQEQGGQPQHF. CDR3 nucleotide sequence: TGTGCCAGCAGCCAAGAACAAGGGGGTCAGCCCCAGCATTTT.

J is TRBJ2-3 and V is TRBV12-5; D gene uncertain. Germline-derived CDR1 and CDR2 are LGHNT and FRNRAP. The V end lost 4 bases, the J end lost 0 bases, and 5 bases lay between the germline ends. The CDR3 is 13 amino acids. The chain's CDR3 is CASGYYSTDTQYF. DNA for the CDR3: TGTGCTAGTGGTTACTATAGCACAGATACGCAGTATTTT. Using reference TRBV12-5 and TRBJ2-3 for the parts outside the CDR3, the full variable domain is DARVTQTPRHKVTEMGQEVTMRCQPILGHNTVFWYRQTMMQGLELLAYFRNRAPLDDSGMPKDRFSAEMPDATLATLKIQPSEPRDSAVYFCASGYYSTDTQYFGPGTRLTVL.

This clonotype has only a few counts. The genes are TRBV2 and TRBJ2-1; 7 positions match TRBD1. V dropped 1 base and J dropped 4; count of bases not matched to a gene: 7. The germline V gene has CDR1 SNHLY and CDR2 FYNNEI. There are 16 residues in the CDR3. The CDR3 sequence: CASSEGLTGIYNEQFF. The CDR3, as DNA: TGTGCCAGCAGTGAAGGGTTGACAGGGATTTACAATGAGCAGTTCTTC.

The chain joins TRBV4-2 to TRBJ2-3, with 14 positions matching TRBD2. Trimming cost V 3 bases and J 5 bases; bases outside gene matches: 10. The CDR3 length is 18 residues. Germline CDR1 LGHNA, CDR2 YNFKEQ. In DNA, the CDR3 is TGTGCCAGCAGCCAGGACCCGACTAGCGGGGGGGCCTTAGATACGCAGTATTTT. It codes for CASSQDPTSGGALDTQYF.

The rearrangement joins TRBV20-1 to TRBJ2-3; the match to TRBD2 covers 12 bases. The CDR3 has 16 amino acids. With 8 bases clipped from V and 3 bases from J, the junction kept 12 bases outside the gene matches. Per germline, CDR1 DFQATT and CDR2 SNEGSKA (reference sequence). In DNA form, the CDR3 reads TGCAGTACTATAGCGACTAGCGGGAGAGAGACAGATACGCAGTATTTT. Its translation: CSTIATSGRETDTQYF.

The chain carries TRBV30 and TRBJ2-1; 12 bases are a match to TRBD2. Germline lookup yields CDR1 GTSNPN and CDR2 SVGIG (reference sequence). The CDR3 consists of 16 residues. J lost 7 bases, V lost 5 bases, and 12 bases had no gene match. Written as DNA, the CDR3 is TGTGCCTGGGAGCAGTTCCTAGCGGGGGGGAGGAATGAGCAGTTCTTC. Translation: CAWEQFLAGGRNEQFF.

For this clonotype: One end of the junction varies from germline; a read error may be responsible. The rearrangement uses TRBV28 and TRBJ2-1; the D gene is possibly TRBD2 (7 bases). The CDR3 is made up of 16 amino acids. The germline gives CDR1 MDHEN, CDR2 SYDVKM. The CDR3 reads CANSYQGGGPVNEQFF. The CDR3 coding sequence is TGTGCCAACAGTTACCAAGGGGGGGGTCCAGTCAATGAGCAGTTCTTC.

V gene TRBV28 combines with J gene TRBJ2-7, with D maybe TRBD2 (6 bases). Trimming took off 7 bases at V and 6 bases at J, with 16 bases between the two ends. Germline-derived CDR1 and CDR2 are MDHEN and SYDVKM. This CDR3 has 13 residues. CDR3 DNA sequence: TGTGCCAGCACCAGTGCGGGAAGGGGCGAGCAGTACTTC. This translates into CASTSAGRGEQYF. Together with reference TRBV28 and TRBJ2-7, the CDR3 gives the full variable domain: DVKVTQSSRYLVKRTGEKVFLECVQDMDHENMFWYRQDPGLGLRLIYFSYDVKMKEKGDIPEGYSVSREKKERFSLILESASTNQTSMYLCASTSAGRGEQYFGPGTRLTVT.

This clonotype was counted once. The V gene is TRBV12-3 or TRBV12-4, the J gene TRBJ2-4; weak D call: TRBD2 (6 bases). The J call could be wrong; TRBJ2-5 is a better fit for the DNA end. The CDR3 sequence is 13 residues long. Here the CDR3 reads CASKTRGQETQYF. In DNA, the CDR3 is TGTGCCAGCAAGACTAGAGGCCAAGAGACCCAGTACTTC.

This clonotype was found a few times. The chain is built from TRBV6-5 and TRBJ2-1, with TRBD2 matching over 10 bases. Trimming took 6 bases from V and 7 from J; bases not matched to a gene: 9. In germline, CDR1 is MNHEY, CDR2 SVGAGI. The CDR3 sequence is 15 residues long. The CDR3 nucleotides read TGTGCCAGCAGAACTAGCGGGACTCGCAGAAATGAGCAGTTCTTC. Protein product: CASRTSGTRRNEQFF.

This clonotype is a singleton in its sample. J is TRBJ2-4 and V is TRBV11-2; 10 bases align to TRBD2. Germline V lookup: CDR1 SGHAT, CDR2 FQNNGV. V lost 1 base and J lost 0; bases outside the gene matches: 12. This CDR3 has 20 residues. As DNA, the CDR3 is TGTGCCAGCAGCTTAGCAAGACTAGCGGGTTCCTCTCTAGCCAAAAACATTCAGTACTTC. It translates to CASSLARLAGSSLAKNIQYF.